This TCR beta chain originates from a study of T cell clonality in common variable immunodeficiency. Equal genomic DNA amounts from CVID and control samples were sequenced. The repertoire was sequenced with immunoSEQ multiplex PCR; TCRdb's copy has only in-frame clones and lacks some. In total the sample includes approximately 81,000 clones, none of them seen once. The CDR3 has 16 residues. CDR1 SSHAT and CDR2 FNYEAQ come from the germline V gene (reference sequence). This clone was recorded many times. One end of the junction does not line up with germline, which may come from a read error. Read coverage stops 3 residues before the CDR3 terminus; the germline J gene supplies the remainder.

This clonotype originated in a person aged 18 to 70 in good health. Sequencing used peripheral blood mononuclear cells. The gene calls are TRBV7-7 and TRBJ2-2, with 7 bases lining up with TRBD1. The covered CDR3 bases are TGTGCTAGCAGCTTAGATAAGGGGGCGAGCACCGGGGAG. The encoded protein is CASSLDKGASTGE. The full CDR3 protein reads CASSLDKGASTGELFF.